Sequencing of this T cell receptor (beta chain) was carried out in a study of cytomegalovirus exposure and HLA in healthy donors. Study-wide context: Earlier, fewer than 130 million unique TCR beta sequences were recovered from around 180 million T cells by an analysis. Caucasian-associated ancestry cluster membership applied to less than 85% of under 450 genotyped donors. Study observations and caveats: Immune exposure information comprised only CMV serostatus. It has been reported that TCR beta sequences accurately predicted the HLA-A and HLA-B alleles of most subjects.

Concerning this clone: The antigen is unknown.

PCR used 60 Vbeta primers and 13 Jbeta primers. Data came from immunoSEQ multiplex PCR; TCRdb stores just in-frame clones and leaves some out. In total, the table holds approximately 100,000 clones. Looked up from germline, CDR1 is SGHAT and CDR2 is FQNNGV. The CDR3 is 16 residues long. Trimming removed 8 bases from V and 0 bases from J, with 19 bases in between. Sequenced sample: PBMCs. This chain connects TRBV11-2 to TRBJ1-1; possible D gene TRBD1, 6 bases. The clonotype originates from a man aged 50 or older in good health and CMV-seropositive. CDR3 bases: TGTGCCAGCCGTGACCCACCACAGGGAATGAACACTGAAGCTTTCTTT. The encoded protein is CASRDPPQGMNTEAFF. Combining the CDR3 with reference TRBV11-2 and TRBJ1-1 gives the whole variable domain EAGVAQSPRYKIIEKRQSVAFWCNPISGHATLYWYQQILGQGPKLLIQFQNNGVVDDSQLPKDRFSAERLKGVDSTLKIQPAKLEDSAVYLCASRDPPQGMNTEAFFGQGTRLTVV.